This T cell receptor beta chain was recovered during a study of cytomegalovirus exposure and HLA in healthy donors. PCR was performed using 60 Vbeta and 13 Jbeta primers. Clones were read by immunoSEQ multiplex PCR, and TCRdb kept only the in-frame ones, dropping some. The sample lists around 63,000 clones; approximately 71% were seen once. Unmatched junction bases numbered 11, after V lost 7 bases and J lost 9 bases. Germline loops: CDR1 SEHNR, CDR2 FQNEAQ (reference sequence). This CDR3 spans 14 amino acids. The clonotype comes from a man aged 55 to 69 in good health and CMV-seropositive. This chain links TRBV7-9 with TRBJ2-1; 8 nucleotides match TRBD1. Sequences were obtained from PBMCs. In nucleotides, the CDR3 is TGTGCCAGCAACTCGGACAGGGACGACGGTGAGCAGTTCTTC. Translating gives CASNSDRDDGEQFF.